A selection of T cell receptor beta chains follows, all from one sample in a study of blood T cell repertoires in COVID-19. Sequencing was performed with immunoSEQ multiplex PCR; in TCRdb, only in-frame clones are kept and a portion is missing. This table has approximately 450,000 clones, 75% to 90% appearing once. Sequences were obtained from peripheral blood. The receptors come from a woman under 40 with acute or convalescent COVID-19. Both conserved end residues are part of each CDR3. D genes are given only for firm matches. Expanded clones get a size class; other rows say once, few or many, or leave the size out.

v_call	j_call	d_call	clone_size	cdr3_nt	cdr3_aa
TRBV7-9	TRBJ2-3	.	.	TGTGCCAGCAGCTCAAGGGGTGCAGATACGCAGTATTTT	CASSSRGADTQYF
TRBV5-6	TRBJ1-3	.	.	TGTGCCAGCAGCTTGAGGGGGTCCGGAAACACCATATATTTT	CASSLRGSGNTIYF
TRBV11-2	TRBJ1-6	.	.	TGTGCCAGCAGCCTAATTTCACCCCTCCACTTT	CASSLISPLHF
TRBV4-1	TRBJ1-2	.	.	TGCGCCAGCAGCCAAGTTAACAGTCCTGCGGGGGGCTACACCTTC	CASSQVNSPAGGYTF
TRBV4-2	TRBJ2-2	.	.	TGTGCCAGCAGCCACCACTCTAGACAGGCTGCCGGGGAGCTGTTTTTT	CASSHHSRQAAGELFF
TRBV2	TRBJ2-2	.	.	TGTGCCAGCAGTGAAGCGCTTGGAGGGGAACGTACCGGGGAGCTGTTTTTT	CASSEALGGERTGELFF
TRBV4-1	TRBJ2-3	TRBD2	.	TGCGCCAGCAGCCAAGATCCTAGCGGGGGGGCGGATACGCAGTATTTT	CASSQDPSGGADTQYF
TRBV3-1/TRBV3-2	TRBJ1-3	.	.	TGTGCCAGCAGCCAAGATGGAGGGGTACGACTACTCTCTGGAAACACCATATATTTT	CASSQDGGVRLLSGNTIYF
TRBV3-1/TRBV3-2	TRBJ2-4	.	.	TGTGCCAGCAGCCAAGACCCGGGACTAGCCAAAAACATTCAGTACTTC	CASSQDPGLAKNIQYF
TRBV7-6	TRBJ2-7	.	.	TGTGCCAGCAGCCCCGAACCAGGGGCCTACGAGCAGTACTTC	CASSPEPGAYEQYF
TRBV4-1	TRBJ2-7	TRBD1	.	TGCGCCAGCAGCCCAAGGCGACAGGGTTGGGAGCAGTACTTC	CASSPRRQGWEQYF
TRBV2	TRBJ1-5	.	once	TGTGCCAGCAGTGGTAGTCTATATAGCAATCAGCCCCAGCATTTT	CASSGSLYSNQPQHF
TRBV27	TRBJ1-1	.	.	TGTGCCAGCAGTTTATCTTTCTCCAGAATGAACACTGAAGCTTTCTTT	CASSLSFSRMNTEAFF
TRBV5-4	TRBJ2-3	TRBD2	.	TGTGCCAGCAGCCCCGGTGGCGGGGGGATCGCAGATACGCAGTATTTT	CASSPGGGGIADTQYF
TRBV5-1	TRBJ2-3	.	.	TGCGCCAGCAGCTTGGGTAGCGCGGTTAGCACAGATACGCAGTATTTT	CASSLGSAVSTDTQYF